This TCR beta chain was sequenced for a study of blood T cell repertoires in COVID-19. Germline assignment: CDR1 SGHDN and CDR2 FVKESK. The length of the CDR3 is 19 residues. The V gene lost 4 bases and the J gene lost 0 bases, with 19 bases spanning the gap. This table comes from immunoSEQ multiplex PCR, and its TCRdb copy is limited to in-frame clones, with some not included. Of 60,000 or so clones listed, 82% are singletons. Sequencing was carried out using peripheral blood. The chain recombines TRBV14 with TRBJ2-6; D uncertain. This sequence originates from a human donor in a cohort sampled during active COVID-19. The CDR3: CASSRLPTPLSSGANVLTF. CDR3 coding DNA: TGTGCCAGCAGCCGACTCCCCACCCCACTCAGCTCTGGGGCCAACGTCCTGACTTTC.